This T cell receptor (beta chain) is from a study of T cell repertoires in cytomegalovirus infection. TCRdb reanalysed the reads using MiXCR and keeps one entry per CDR3 protein. The top ten clones hold about 46% of a sample with 450,000 to 650,000 distinct CDR3 sequences, 40% of them seen once. This clonotype showed up just a few times. No antigen is known for it. The germline V gene has CDR1 DFQATT and CDR2 SNEGSKA (reference sequence). The junction had 2 bases not matched to a gene; V was cut back by 3 bases and J by 2 bases. CDR3 size: 13 residues. The chain combines TRBV20-1 with TRBJ2-3; 7 nucleotides align to TRBD2. The specimen was cultured PBMCs, collected from culture after CMV antigen stimulation. The receptor was isolated from a human donor in good health (CMV status not recorded). Some clones in this sample may be carry-over from other donors' samples. The CDR3 sequence: CSASGRSTDTQYF. CDR3 nucleotide sequence: TGCAGTGCTAGCGGGAGGTCCACAGATACGCAGTATTTT.